Detailed here is one T cell receptor beta chain. Its antigen is still unknown. Other DNA sequences in the same sample also yield this CDR3. This sample is drawn from a study of shared clonotypes between healthy human individuals. Whole-study findings and limits: Sorted-subset samples were not fully sequenced, rarefaction indicated.

This CDR3 has 12 residues. Germline lookup yields CDR1 GTSNPN and CDR2 SVGIG (reference sequence). The ends were cut back, 1 base at V and 5 bases at J, with 8 bases in the middle. The method was immunoSEQ multiplex PCR; TCRdb's version includes in-frame clones alone and lacks a portion of them. The table records 950,000 to 1,200,000 clones, 70% to 80% of them present only once. This sequence was found in a man younger than 35 in good health. Some clones in this sample may be carry-over from other donors' samples. Input material: memory CD4+ T cells from PBMCs. Subset in this sample: CD45RA-negative fraction. This chain connects TRBV30 to TRBJ2-5; D gene unclear. Written as DNA, the CDR3 is TGTGCCTGGAGTGACGGGTGGGAGACCCAGTACTTC. Translation gives CAWSDGWETQYF. The full variable domain, completed using reference TRBV30 and TRBJ2-5, is SQTIHQWPATLVQPVGSPLSLECTVEGTSNPNLYWYRQAAGRGLQLLFYSVGIGQISSEVPQNLSASRPQDRQFILSSKKLLLSDSGFYLCAWSDGWETQYFGPGTRLLVL.